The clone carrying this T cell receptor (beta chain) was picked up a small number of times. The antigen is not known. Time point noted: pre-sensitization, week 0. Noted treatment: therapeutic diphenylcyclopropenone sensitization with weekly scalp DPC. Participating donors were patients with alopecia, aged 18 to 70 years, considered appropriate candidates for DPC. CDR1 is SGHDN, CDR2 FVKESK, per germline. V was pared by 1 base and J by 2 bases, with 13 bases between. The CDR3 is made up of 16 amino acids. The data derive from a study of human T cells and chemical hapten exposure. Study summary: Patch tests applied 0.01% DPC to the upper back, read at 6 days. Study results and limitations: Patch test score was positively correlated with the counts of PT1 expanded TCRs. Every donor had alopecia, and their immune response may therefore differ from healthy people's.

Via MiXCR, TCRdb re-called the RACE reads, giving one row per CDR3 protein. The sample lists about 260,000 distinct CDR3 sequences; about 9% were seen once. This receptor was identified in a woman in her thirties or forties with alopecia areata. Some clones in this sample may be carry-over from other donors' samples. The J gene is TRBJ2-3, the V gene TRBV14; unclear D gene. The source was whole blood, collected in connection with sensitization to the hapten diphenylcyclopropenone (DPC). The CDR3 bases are TGTGCCAGCAGCCAAGGTGACGGTTATATCACAGATACGCAGTATTTT. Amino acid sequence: CASSQGDGYITDTQYF.